This TCR beta chain emerged from a study of T cells in Graves' hyperthyroidism and ophthalmopathy. Findings and limits, study-wide: Progression to ophthalmopathy was predicted a median of roughly seven months early.

This clonotype was seen only a few times. Its antigen remains unidentified. Researchers amplified the TCR beta CDR3 regions from RNA transcripts. HTBI primers were employed in a first-round RT-PCR of the TCR CDR3. TCRdb analysed the multiplex PCR reads with MiXCR anew, one entry per CDR3 protein. The sample shows 310,000 or so distinct CDR3 sequences, over 15% of them seen only once. Clinical Activity Scores of at least 3, NOSPECS grades of at least 4 and durations under 3 months characterized ophthalmopathy patients. PBMCs stemmed from around 9.3 ml fresh peripheral blood. Germline CDR1 MNHEY, CDR2 SMNVEV (reference sequence). The CDR3 runs to 15 residues. The V end lost 2 bases, the J end lost 3 bases, and 14 bases lay between the germline ends.

The sample was blood. The origin of this receptor is a woman in her fifties or sixties with Graves' ophthalmopathy. The genes are TRBV27 and TRBJ2-7; D unresolved. CDR3 residues: CASSLVKNNIYEQYF. The DNA for the CDR3 is TGTGCCAGCAGTTTAGTCAAAAACAACATCTACGAGCAGTACTTC.